The present entry profiles one T cell receptor (beta chain) with its context. Trimming cost V 3 bases and J 4 bases; bases outside gene matches: 5. The CDR3 consists of 15 residues. Germline V CDR1 and CDR2: SGHAT, FQNNGV. This sample stems from a study of blood T cell repertoires in COVID-19. Only in-frame clones appear in the TCRdb table, and some are missing; sequencing was by immunoSEQ multiplex PCR. The sample has 90,000 to 100,000 clones, approximately 90% seen once. The sequence came from a man in his 70s with acute or convalescent COVID-19. The source material was peripheral blood. The genes are TRBV11-2 and TRBJ2-7; 11 bases align to TRBD1. DNA for the CDR3: TGTGCCAGCAGCTTTGGACAGGGGGCCCAATACGAGCAGTACGTC. Amino acids: CASSFGQGAQYEQYV.